This T cell receptor (beta chain) appears in the sequencing data of a study of shared clonotypes between healthy human individuals. Study details: Each donor's CD4 naive and CD4 memory cells filled three plates apiece, CD8 naive two, and CD8 memory one. Findings and limits, study-wide: Among four donors, approximately 5% of naive CD4 clonotypes were found in common.

CDR1 is MNHNS, CDR2 SASEGT, per germline. This CDR3 region has 13 residues. Trimming cost V 6 bases and J 1 base, with 9 bases left between them. This table comes from immunoSEQ multiplex PCR, and its TCRdb copy is limited to in-frame clones, with some not included. The repertoire holds approximately 2.5 million clones, approximately 90% seen once, with 0.13% to 0.15% in the top ten. Turning to this clone: What it recognizes is unknown. Other DNA sequences in the same sample also yield this CDR3.

The specimen was naive CD4+ T cells sorted from blood. Subset in this sample: CD45RA+ positively selected. The clonotype originates from a man aged 18 to 29 in good health. This sequence joins TRBV6-1 and TRBJ1-1; a weak D match, TRBD1 (6 bases). CDR3 protein: CASRMTGNTEAFF. DNA of the CDR3: TGTGCCAGCAGGATGACAGGGAACACTGAAGCTTTCTTT.